Listed below are T cell receptor beta chains from one sample, sequenced in a study of OX40 agonist ivuxolimab in advanced cancers. Assay used: immunoSEQ multiplex PCR; TCRdb lists only in-frame clones, some missing. The repertoire consists of roughly 89,000 clones, with about 87% occurring once and the leading ten covering around 7%. The material was CD4+ or CD8+ T cells sorted from blood, obtained in a trial of the OX40 agonist ivuxolimab. These receptors all stem from an adult with an advanced solid tumor such as melanoma, head and neck, liver or kidney cancer. Each CDR3 is given with its conserved first and last residue. The D gene is left open where the match is weak. Size values are once, few and many counts, or a class for expanded clones, and some rows have none.

TGTGCCAGCAGCTACGGACAGGGAATTTACAATGAGCAGTTCTTC,CASSYGQGIYNEQFF,NA,TRBV7-9,TRBJ2-1,TRBD1
TGTGCCATCAGTGAACATGACAGGGACAATCAGCCCCAGCATTTT,CAISEHDRDNQPQHF,NA,TRBV10-3,TRBJ1-5,TRBD1
TGTGCCAGCAGCTTCAGGTTGGACTATGGCTACACCTTC,CASSFRLDYGYTF,NA,TRBV6-5,TRBJ1-2,NA
TGTGCCAGCAGTTTAGAGGGAACAACCTACGAGCAGTACTTC,CASSLEGTTYEQYF,NA,TRBV27,TRBJ2-7,NA
TGTGCCAGCTCATCCATCCCAGACAGGACTAATGAAAAACTGTTTTTT,CASSSIPDRTNEKLFF,NA,TRBV18,TRBJ1-4,NA
TGTGCCAGCAGTGAATTCGGGGTTGGTTTTGGCTACACCTTC,CASSEFGVGFGYTF,NA,TRBV25-1,TRBJ1-2,NA
TGTGCCAGCAGTTCGGACAGGAGCTCCTACGAGCAGTACTTC,CASSSDRSSYEQYF,NA,TRBV6-5,TRBJ2-7,TRBD1
TGTGCCAGCAGCTTACGACAGGGGATACGTGAAAAACTGTTTTTT,CASSLRQGIREKLFF,NA,TRBV11-3,TRBJ1-4,TRBD1
TGTGCCAGCAGTGAAATGAGGAATGATGGCTACACCTTC,CASSEMRNDGYTF,NA,TRBV2,TRBJ1-2,NA
TGTGCCAGTAGTATAAGCGGGAGCTCCTACGAGCAGTACTTC,CASSISGSSYEQYF,NA,TRBV19,TRBJ2-7,TRBD2
TGTGCCAGCAGTCTCCGGGACAGGGTTGCCGAGCAGTACTTC,CASSLRDRVAEQYF,NA,TRBV6-6,TRBJ2-7,TRBD1
TGCAGCGTTGAGTCGGGGGACGGCTACGAGCAGTACTTC,CSVESGDGYEQYF,NA,TRBV29-1,TRBJ2-7,NA
TGTGCCAGCAGCCCCCACCCCCCGCGGGCAGAGCAAGAGACCCAGTACTTC,CASSPHPPRAEQETQYF,NA,TRBV9,TRBJ2-5,NA
TGTGCCAGCAGTTACGGGCAGGGGGGGTCCTACGAGCAGTACTTC,CASSYGQGGSYEQYF,few,TRBV6-5,TRBJ2-7,NA
TGTGCCAGCAGCTTAGATGGGCACAGGGGAAGCTACGAGCAGTACTTC,CASSLDGHRGSYEQYF,NA,TRBV11-3,TRBJ2-7,TRBD1
TGTGCCAGCAGCTTTCCCTGGGGGGCCGGGGAGACCCAGTACTTC,CASSFPWGAGETQYF,NA,TRBV7-9,TRBJ2-5,NA